This T cell receptor (beta chain) derives from a study of T cell responses to AZD1222 COVID-19 vaccine. Findings of the study overall: Among spike-specific TCRs, nearly half reportedly target unmutated variant regions.

The data were produced by immunoSEQ multiplex PCR, yet TCRdb's version contains in-frame clones alone and is incomplete. The data show roughly 100,000 clones, less than 95% seen once. About this clone: Its antigen is not known.

The CDR3 runs 12 residues. Trimming stripped 9 bases from V and 4 bases from J, with 10 bases between. Per the germline V gene, CDR1 is LNHDA and CDR2 is SQIVND (reference sequence). Sample: peripheral blood, taken on day 0 of AZD1222 vaccination. The receptor was derived from an adult in good health. V is TRBV19 and J is TRBJ1-5; D unresolved. For the CDR3, the DNA is TGTGCCAGCCGGGTGGGGAATCAGCCCCAGCATTTT. This codes for CASRVGNQPQHF.